What follows are 16 T cell receptor beta chains derived from one specimen sequenced in a study of blood T cell repertoires in COVID-19. Method: immunoSEQ multiplex PCR; TCRdb's copy keeps in-frame clones and lacks some. The table records about 220,000 clones, about 81% of them present only once. Source material: peripheral blood. The receptors shown here come from a woman aged 70-85 years with COVID-19, enrolled during active disease.

V is TRBV7-8 and J is TRBJ1-6; D remains ambiguous. The germline V and J ends were trimmed by 5 bases and 0 bases, with 8 bases remaining between them. This CDR3 contains 15 residues. Germline lookup yields CDR1 SGHVS and CDR2 FQNEAQ. CDR3 region: CASSVLSSYNSPLHF. The CDR3 DNA follows: TGTGCCAGCAGCGTCTTGAGCTCCTATAATTCACCCCTCCACTTT.

The chain employs TRBV2 and TRBJ2-7; tentatively, D is TRBD1 (5 bases). The ends were cut back, 4 bases at V and 4 bases at J, with 20 bases in the middle. This CDR3 has 16 residues. Germline loops: CDR1 SNHLY, CDR2 FYNNEI. CDR3 DNA sequence: TGTGCCAGCAGTGTGGTAAAGGGCCCAGGGATTTACGAGCAGTACTTC. As protein: CASSVVKGPGIYEQYF. The full variable domain, rest sourced from reference TRBV2 and TRBJ2-7, is EPEVTQTPSHQVTQMGQEVILRCVPISNHLYFYWYRQILGQKVEFLVSFYNNEISEKSEIFDDQFSVERPDGSNFTLKIRSTKLEDSAMYFCASSVVKGPGIYEQYFGPGTRLTVT.

The V gene is TRBV9, the J gene TRBJ2-2; 13 nucleotides line up with TRBD2. CDR1 is SGDLS and CDR2 is YYNGEE in the germline V gene. The trim removed 1 base at V and 0 bases at J, leaving 9 bases unmatched. This CDR3 spans 20 amino acids. The CDR3 nucleotides read TGTGCCAGCAGCGTAAATGGAGGGACTAGCGGGACCTCGAACACCGGGGAGCTGTTTTTT. Its protein is CASSVNGGTSGTSNTGELFF.

About this clone itself: The sample carries other DNA sequences with the same CDR3. The chain uses TRBV29-1 and TRBJ2-3; 13 nucleotides align to TRBD2. CDR3 length: 13 amino acids. V gave up 8 bases and J gave up 5 bases; unmatched junction bases: 4. CDR1 SQVTM and CDR2 ANQGSEA come from the germline V gene. The DNA for the CDR3 is TGCAGCCTTGGACTAGCGGGAGTAGATACGCAGTATTTT. It codes for CSLGLAGVDTQYF.

The chain uses TRBV7-3 and TRBJ1-2; TRBD1 aligns across 9 bases. There are 15 residues in the CDR3. Losses at the gene ends were 2 bases for V and 2 bases for J; bases not matched to a gene: 3. CDR1 and CDR2 (germline): SGHTA, FQGTGA. The CDR3 DNA follows: TGTGCCAGCAGCTTACAGGGACAGGGAAACTATGGCTACACCTTC. Translated: CASSLQGQGNYGYTF. The variable domain in full, completed from reference TRBV7-3 and TRBJ1-2, reads GAGVSQTPSNKVTEKGKYVELRCDPISGHTALYWYRQSLGQGPEFLIYFQGTGAADDSGLPNDRFFAVRPEGSVSTLKIQRTERGDSAVYLCASSLQGQGNYGYTFGSGTRLTVV.

This rearrangement joins TRBV10-2 to TRBJ2-3; tentatively, D is TRBD2 (6 bases). The CDR3 has 16 amino acids. With 6 bases removed from V and 1 base from J, the gap between germline ends came to 17 bases. Germline CDR1 WSHSY, CDR2 SAAADI. DNA of the CDR3: TGCGCCAGCAGAGACACTAGCACCCGCCGCACAGATACGCAGTATTTT. This codes for CASRDTSTRRTDTQYF.

The chain couples TRBV7-3 to TRBJ2-1, with a possible D match to TRBD2 (5 bases). Trimming cost V 5 bases and J 7 bases, with 18 bases left between them. This CDR3 has 15 residues. CDR1 and CDR2 (germline): SGHTA, FQGTGA. CDR3 region: CASSGRRFGKNEQFF. DNA of the CDR3: TGTGCCAGCAGCGGTCGGAGGTTTGGAAAAAATGAGCAGTTCTTC.

Here the CDR3 reads CASSMMGGNTEAFF. CDR3 bases: TGTGCCAGCAGTATGATGGGGGGAAACACTGAAGCTTTCTTT. V usage is TRBV11-2 and J usage is TRBJ1-1; D possibly corresponds to TRBD1 (5 bases). The CDR3 length is 14 residues. Between the trimmed V and J ends, which lost 6 bases and 2 bases, there was a span of 13 bases. Germline loops: CDR1 SGHAT, CDR2 FQNNGV.

V is TRBV3-1 (or the pseudogene TRBV3-2) and J is TRBJ2-3; weak D call: TRBD2 (6 bases). Germline values: CDR1 LGHDT, CDR2 YNNKEL (reference sequence). The CDR3 has 18 amino acids. Trimming pared 0 bases from V and 1 base from J, leaving 17 bases between. The chain's CDR3 is CASSQDQGDGRGTDTQYF. The CDR3 DNA reads as TGTGCCAGCAGCCAAGATCAAGGAGACGGGAGAGGCACAGATACGCAGTATTTT.

The V gene is TRBV2, the J gene TRBJ1-1; 9 bases are a match to TRBD1. V shed 6 bases, J shed 0 bases, and the junction held 5 bases outside the gene matches. The CDR3 is 15 amino acids. Germline assignment: CDR1 SNHLY and CDR2 FYNNEI. The chain's CDR3 is CASSGQGPMNTEAFF. CDR3 in DNA: TGTGCCAGCAGCGGACAGGGGCCAATGAACACTGAAGCTTTCTTT.

V and J are TRBV4-1 and TRBJ2-7; tentatively, D is TRBD1 (6 bases). The germline CDR1 and CDR2 sequences are MGHRA and YSYEKL. V lost 6 bases and J lost 2, with 14 bases in between. This CDR3 spans 14 amino acids. The CDR3 DNA is TGCGCCAGCAGTGCAGACAGGATAACCTACGAGCAGTACTTC. It codes for CASSADRITYEQYF.

J is TRBJ1-2 and V is TRBV7-2, with a weak D call TRBD1 (6 bases). The CDR3 is 16 residues long. The V gene's germline CDR1 is SGHTA and CDR2 FQGNSA. Trimming removed 5 bases at V and 4 bases at J, with 20 bases between. The CDR3 region has the DNA TGTGCCAGCAGCAGATCGGGGGGGGCGCGGGGCTATGGCTACACCTTC. Encoded protein: CASSRSGGARGYGYTF.

The chain combines TRBV7-9 with TRBJ2-1; TRBD2 matches 9 bases. Germline trimming cut 1 base from V and 7 bases from J; bases unmatched to any gene: 5. This CDR3 spans 15 amino acids. The germline V gene encodes CDR1 SEHNR and CDR2 FQNEAQ (reference sequence). This CDR3 is CASSLGLAVNNEQFF. CDR3 in DNA: TGTGCCAGCAGCTTAGGACTAGCGGTAAATAATGAGCAGTTCTTC.

The V and J genes are TRBV19 and TRBJ1-1, with TRBD1 matching over 9 bases. The germline V gene has CDR1 LNHDA and CDR2 SQIVND (reference sequence). Germline trimming cut 7 bases from V and 5 bases from J; bases unmatched to any gene: 8. This CDR3 region has 14 residues. CDR3 nucleotide sequence: TGTGCCAGTACCACCAGGGGACAGGGTACTGAAGCTTTCTTT. Residues: CASTTRGQGTEAFF.

This clone was counted once. The V and J genes are TRBV19 and TRBJ2-1; TRBD2 might be the D (6 bases). The CDR3 totals 14 residues. Germline V gives CDR1 LNHDA, CDR2 SQIVND (reference sequence). V lost 6 bases and J 0 bases, leaving 9 bases between the germline ends. The chain's CDR3 is CASSPGDSYNEQFF. CDR3 in DNA: TGTGCCAGTAGCCCGGGGGACTCCTACAATGAGCAGTTCTTC.

The rearrangement uses TRBV6-5 and TRBJ1-1; TRBD1 might be the D (5 bases). CDR1 and CDR2 (germline): MNHEY, SVGAGI. This CDR3 contains 15 residues. V lost 8 bases to trimming and J lost 7 bases, with 23 bases between them. In nucleotides, the CDR3 is TGTGCCAGCCAAAGTCAAGAGGCAGGGTTTGGTGAAGCTTTCTTT. Translated, it gives CASQSQEAGFGEAFF.